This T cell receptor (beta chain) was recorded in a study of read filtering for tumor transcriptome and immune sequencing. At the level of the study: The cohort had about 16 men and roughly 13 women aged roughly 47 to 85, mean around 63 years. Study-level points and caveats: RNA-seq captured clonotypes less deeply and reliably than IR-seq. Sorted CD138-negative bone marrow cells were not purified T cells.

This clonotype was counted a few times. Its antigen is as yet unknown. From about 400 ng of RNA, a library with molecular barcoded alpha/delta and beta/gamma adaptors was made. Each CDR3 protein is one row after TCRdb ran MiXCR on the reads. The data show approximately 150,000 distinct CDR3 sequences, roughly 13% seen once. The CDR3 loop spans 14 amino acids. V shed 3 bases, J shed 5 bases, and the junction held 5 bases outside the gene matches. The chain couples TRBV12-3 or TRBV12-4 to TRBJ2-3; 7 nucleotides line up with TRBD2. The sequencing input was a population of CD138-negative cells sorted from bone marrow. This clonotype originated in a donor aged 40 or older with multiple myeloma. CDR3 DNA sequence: TGTGCCAGCAGTTTCGGGGGAGGGGTAGATACGCAGTATTTT. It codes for CASSFGGGVDTQYF.